These 22 T cell receptor beta chains were all obtained from the same sample, sequenced in a study of shared clonotypes between healthy human individuals. Only in-frame clones appear in the TCRdb table, and some are missing; sequencing was by immunoSEQ multiplex PCR. The table records over 1.4 million clones, roughly 96% of them present only once. The sample was naive CD4+ T cells sorted from blood. Subset reported: CD45RA+ positively selected. The source is a man aged 25 to 40 in good health.

The count of this clone is one. The chain recombines TRBV5-1 with TRBJ2-1; D gene uncertain. Germline CDR1 is SGHRS and CDR2 is YFSETQ. The CDR3 contains 14 residues. V lost 0 bases to trimming and J lost 8 bases, with 12 bases between them. The CDR3 sequence is CASSLVARIDEQFF. CDR3 nucleotide sequence: TGCGCCAGCAGCTTGGTGGCTAGAATCGATGAGCAGTTCTTC.

The chain joins TRBV5-4 to TRBJ2-3; 11 bases match TRBD2. The CDR3 runs 16 residues. J lost 1 base, V lost 4 bases, and 5 bases had no gene match. Germline values: CDR1 SGHNT, CDR2 YYREEE (reference sequence). CDR3 in amino acids: CASSPQTSGGTDTQYF. In DNA, the CDR3 is TGTGCCAGCAGCCCCCAGACTAGCGGGGGCACAGATACGCAGTATTTT.

The gene calls are TRBV4-3 and TRBJ2-1, with TRBD1 as a possible D gene (5 bases). CDR3 length equals 17 residues. The V gene's germline CDR1 is LGHNA and CDR2 YSLEER. Between the trimmed V and J ends, which lost 0 bases and 2 bases, there was a span of 14 bases. CDR3 residues: CASSQELLKGPYNEQFF. CDR3 in DNA: TGCGCCAGCAGCCAAGAATTGTTGAAGGGGCCCTACAATGAGCAGTTCTTC.

The gene calls are TRBV28 and TRBJ2-7; the match to TRBD2 covers 7 bases. CDR3 size: 14 residues. V lost 3 bases to trimming and J lost 5 bases; unmatched junction nucleotides: 7. Germline V lookup: CDR1 MDHEN, CDR2 SYDVKM. CDR3 coding DNA: TGTGCCAGCAGTTTTTCGACTAGCTTCCACGAGCAGTACTTC. It is translated as CASSFSTSFHEQYF.

The rearrangement links TRBV29-1 to TRBJ2-7; 10 bases fit TRBD2. Trimming took 6 bases from V and 5 from J; bases not matched to a gene: 7. This CDR3 has 13 amino acids. The germline gives CDR1 SQVTM, CDR2 ANQGSEA. Here the CDR3 DNA reads TGCAGCGTCGCGAGGCTAGCGGGAGACGAGCAGTACTTC. Its protein product is CSVARLAGDEQYF.

V usage is TRBV7-2 and J usage is TRBJ2-1, with 8 bases that match TRBD1. The CDR3 is 16 residues long. Germline CDR1 SGHTA, CDR2 FQGNSA. The V segment lost 1 base and the J segment 9 bases; nucleotides outside the gene matches: 11. CDR3 nucleotides: TGTGCCAGCAGCTTAGTTTTTGTGGCAGGGGGCAGTGAGCAGTTCTTC. Protein: CASSLVFVAGGSEQFF. Looking up the rest from reference TRBV7-2 and TRBJ2-1 gives the full variable domain: GAGVSQSPSNKVTEKGKDVELRCDPISGHTALYWYRQSLGQGLEFLIYFQGNSAPDKSGLPSDRFSAERTGGSVSTLTIQRTQQEDSAVYLCASSLVFVAGGSEQFFGPGTRLTVL.

The rearrangement joins TRBV5-4 to TRBJ1-2; a weak D match, TRBD1 (6 bases). Germline CDR1 SGHNT, CDR2 YYREEE (reference sequence). The CDR3 runs to 14 residues. V dropped 4 bases and J dropped 7 bases, with 17 bases sitting between them. CDR3 sequence: CASSQPTGYLGYTF. In DNA form, the CDR3 reads TGTGCCAGCAGCCAACCGACAGGATATCTTGGCTACACCTTC.

This chain links TRBV5-1 with TRBJ2-5; 10 bases match TRBD2. Unmatched junction bases numbered 6, after V lost 0 bases and J lost 4 bases. The CDR3 sequence is 16 residues long. Germline-derived CDR1 and CDR2 are SGHRS and YFSETQ. The DNA of the CDR3 is TGCGCCAGCAGCTTGGTCTCAGCGGGAGGGGGAGAGACCCAGTACTTC. It yields the protein CASSLVSAGGGETQYF.

The chain couples TRBV9 to TRBJ1-4; 9 nucleotides agree with TRBD1. This CDR3 contains 19 residues. The V segment lost 2 bases and the J segment 5 bases; nucleotides outside the gene matches: 16. The germline gives CDR1 SGDLS, CDR2 YYNGEE. The CDR3 loop is CASSVLAGTGLGENEKLFF. The CDR3 DNA is TGTGCCAGCAGCGTCCTAGCCGGGACAGGGCTCGGAGAAAATGAAAAACTGTTTTTT.

The V gene is TRBV29-1, the J gene TRBJ2-7, with a weak D call TRBD2 (6 bases). CDR1 is SQVTM, CDR2 ANQGSEA, per germline. This CDR3 contains 14 residues. The ends were cut back, 4 bases at V and 2 bases at J, with 15 bases in the middle. In DNA form, the CDR3 reads TGCAGCGTTGTTGGTGGTGGAGGGGCCTACGAGCAGTACTTC. Its translation is CSVVGGGGAYEQYF.

The chain recombines TRBV25-1 with TRBJ1-4; 9 bases agree with TRBD1. Germline CDR1 and CDR2: MGHDK and SYGVNS. The CDR3 extends over 16 amino acids. The V gene end was trimmed by 1 base and the J gene end by 8 bases; junction bases not matched to a gene: 8. The DNA of the CDR3 is TGTGCCAGCAGTGAATCCCCTACAGGGGGCCAAGAAAAACTGTTTTTT. This sequence encodes CASSESPTGGQEKLFF.

V usage is TRBV5-1 and J usage is TRBJ2-5; D is possibly TRBD2 (6 bases). Germline V gene sequence: CDR1 SGHRS, CDR2 YFSETQ. The V end lost 4 bases, the J end lost 1 base, and 8 bases lay between the germline ends. This CDR3 contains 13 residues. The CDR3 DNA reads as TGCGCCAGCAGCGCGGGAAGCCAAGAGACCCAGTACTTC. This encodes CASSAGSQETQYF.

The count of this clone is one. J is TRBJ1-5 and V is TRBV28; possible D gene TRBD1, 5 bases. The V end was cut by 6 bases, the J end by 5 bases, with 17 bases between. The germline CDR1 and CDR2 sequences are MDHEN and SYDVKM. This CDR3 region has 15 residues. CDR3: CASSVGTTSYQPQHF. The CDR3 bases are TGTGCCAGCAGCGTAGGGACGACATCCTATCAGCCCCAGCATTTT.

The V and J genes are TRBV7-2 and TRBJ2-3; D could derive from TRBD1 or TRBD2 (5 bases each). This CDR3 contains 14 residues. The V end lost 5 bases, the J end lost 8 bases, and 17 bases lay between the germline ends. The germline CDR1 and CDR2 sequences are SGHTA and FQGNSA. In DNA form, the CDR3 reads TGTGCCAGCAGCCCGGGACGCTCCCTACCTACGCAGTATTTT. This encodes CASSPGRSLPTQYF.

This chain uses TRBV4-1 with TRBJ2-7, with D hard to call. CDR1 is MGHRA and CDR2 is YSYEKL in the germline V gene. Deletions cut 1 base from V and 0 bases from J, with 10 bases between. This CDR3 spans 15 amino acids. The CDR3 coding sequence is TGCGCCAGCAGCCAAGTAGATCGAAGCTCCTACGAGCAGTACTTC. This codes for CASSQVDRSSYEQYF.

Details on this clone: One end of the junction is discordant with germline, which a read error may explain. The CDR3 DNA reads TGTGCCAGCAGCACCCGGGACAGGCAGAACTTT. This gives the protein CASSTRDRQNF. The chain couples TRBV9 to TRBJ1-1, with TRBD1 matching over 8 bases. The CDR3 spans 11 residues. Germline V lookup: CDR1 SGDLS, CDR2 YYNGEE.

The genes are TRBV11-3 and TRBJ1-1; 9 nucleotides line up with TRBD1. The length of the CDR3 is 13 residues. Germline CDR1 is SGHNT and CDR2 is YENEEA. The ends lost 5 bases at V and 6 bases at J; junction bases unmatched: 4. CDR3 sequence: CASSTGTGSEAFF. Written as DNA, the CDR3 is TGTGCCAGCAGCACCGGGACAGGGTCTGAAGCTTTCTTT.

The rearrangement uses TRBV7-2 and TRBJ2-5; D uncertain. The V gene's germline CDR1 is SGHTA and CDR2 FQGNSA. V was trimmed by 5 bases and J by 5 bases, leaving 12 bases between them. The CDR3 spans 13 residues. Written as DNA, the CDR3 is TGTGCCAGCAGCCGGTTTTCTATGGAGACCCAGTACTTC. Protein sequence: CASSRFSMETQYF.

The chain carries TRBV7-9 and TRBJ2-1, with D hard to call. V was cut by 5 bases and J by 2 bases, with 7 bases left in between. The CDR3 length is 13 residues. Germline CDR1 SEHNR, CDR2 FQNEAQ (reference sequence). DNA for the CDR3: TGTGCCAGCAGCCATGGGGCCTACAATGAGCAGTTCTTC. Encoded protein: CASSHGAYNEQFF.

The gene calls are TRBV7-2 and TRBJ2-7, with D tentatively TRBD1 (6 bases). Germline CDR1 is SGHTA and CDR2 is FQGNSA. V lost 1 base to trimming and J lost 3 bases, with 10 bases between them. The CDR3 has 14 amino acids. The CDR3 protein is CASSLEWTVYEQYF. For the CDR3, the DNA is TGTGCCAGCAGCTTAGAATGGACAGTCTACGAGCAGTACTTC.

To note about this clone: This same CDR3 is encoded by further DNA sequences in the sample. The chain has TRBV19 and TRBJ2-3, with D unclear. Germline assignment: CDR1 LNHDA and CDR2 SQIVND (reference sequence). The CDR3 covers 13 residues. V lost 1 base and J 4 bases, leaving 6 bases between the germline ends. The DNA of the CDR3 is TGTGCCAGTAGTATAGCGAGTCCAGATACGCAGTATTTT. It specifies CASSIASPDTQYF. Full variable domain (remainder filled in from reference TRBV19 and TRBJ2-3): DGGITQSPKYLFRKEGQNVTLSCEQNLNHDAMYWYRQDPGQGLRLIYYSQIVNDFQKGDIAEGYSVSREKKESFPLTVTSAQKNPTAFYLCASSIASPDTQYFGPGTRLTVL.

The chain is built from TRBV30 and TRBJ2-7; no clear D gene. Germline-derived CDR1 and CDR2 are GTSNPN and SVGIG (reference sequence). This CDR3 has 11 amino acids. Trimming removed 5 bases from V and 1 base from J, with 6 bases in between. CDR3 in amino acids: CAWQDSYEQYF. The CDR3 region has the DNA TGTGCCTGGCAGGATTCCTACGAGCAGTACTTC.